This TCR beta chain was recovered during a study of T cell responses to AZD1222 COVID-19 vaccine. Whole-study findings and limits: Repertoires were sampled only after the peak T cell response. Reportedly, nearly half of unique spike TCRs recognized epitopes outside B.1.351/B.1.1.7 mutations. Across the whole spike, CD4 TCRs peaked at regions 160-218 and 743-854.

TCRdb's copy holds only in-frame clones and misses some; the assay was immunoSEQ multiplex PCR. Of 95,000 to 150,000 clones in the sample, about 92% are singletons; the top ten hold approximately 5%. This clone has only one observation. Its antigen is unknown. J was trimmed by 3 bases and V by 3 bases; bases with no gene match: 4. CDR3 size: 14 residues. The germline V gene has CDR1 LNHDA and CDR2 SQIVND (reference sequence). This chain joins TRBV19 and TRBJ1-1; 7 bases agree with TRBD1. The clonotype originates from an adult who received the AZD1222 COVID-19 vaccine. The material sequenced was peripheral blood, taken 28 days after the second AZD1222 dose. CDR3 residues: CASSISTGDTEAFF. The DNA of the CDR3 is TGTGCCAGTAGTATTTCCACAGGGGACACTGAAGCTTTCTTT. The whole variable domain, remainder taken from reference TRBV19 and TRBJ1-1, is DGGITQSPKYLFRKEGQNVTLSCEQNLNHDAMYWYRQDPGQGLRLIYYSQIVNDFQKGDIAEGYSVSREKKESFPLTVTSAQKNPTAFYLCASSISTGDTEAFFGQGTRLTVV.